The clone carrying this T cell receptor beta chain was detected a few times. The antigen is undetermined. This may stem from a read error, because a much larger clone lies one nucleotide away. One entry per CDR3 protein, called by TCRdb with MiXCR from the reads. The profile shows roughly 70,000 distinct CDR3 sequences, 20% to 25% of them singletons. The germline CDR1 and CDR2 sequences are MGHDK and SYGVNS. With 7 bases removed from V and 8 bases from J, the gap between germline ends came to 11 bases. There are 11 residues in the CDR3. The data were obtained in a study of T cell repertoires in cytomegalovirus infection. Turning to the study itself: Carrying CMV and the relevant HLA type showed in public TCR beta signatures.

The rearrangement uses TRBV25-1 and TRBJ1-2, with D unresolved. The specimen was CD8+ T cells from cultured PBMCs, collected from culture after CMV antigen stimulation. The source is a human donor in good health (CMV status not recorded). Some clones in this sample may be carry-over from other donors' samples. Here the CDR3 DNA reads TGTGCCAGCACCTCCGAGCGCGGCTACACCTTC. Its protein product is CASTSERGYTF.